The 2 T cell receptor beta chains presented below share a single source sample, sequenced in a study of T-cell reconstitution after alpha-beta-depleted transplantation in children. The authors prepared the TCRbeta library with unique molecular identifiers. Via MiXCR, TCRdb re-called the PCR reads, giving one row per CDR3 protein. The sample holds fewer than 550,000 distinct CDR3 sequences, roughly 10% seen once. Sequences were derived from PBMCs, mostly from graft donor cells, sampled 180 days after TCRalphabeta/CD19-depleted stem cell transplant. The receptors were gathered from a female patient aged 2-10 years who had a stem cell transplant for aplastic anemia, so the T cells may come from the graft donor.

V is TRBV10-3 and J is TRBJ2-1; 8 nucleotides align to TRBD2. The trim removed 6 bases at V and 10 bases at J, leaving 8 bases unmatched. CDR3 size: 13 residues. Per germline, CDR1 ENHRY and CDR2 SYGVKD. CDR3 coding DNA: TGTGCCATCAGCGTAGTAGCGGGAAGGGAGCAGTTCTTC. Protein product: CAISVVAGREQFF.

Regarding this clonotype: A much larger clone differs by one base, so this may be a read error. The V and J genes are TRBV12-3 or TRBV12-4 and TRBJ2-5; D is perhaps TRBD1 (6 bases). The V end was cut by 10 bases, the J end by 4 bases, with 25 bases between. This CDR3 has 16 amino acids. The CDR3 protein is CANTKPSGQRGETQYF. CDR3 nucleotide sequence: TGTGCCAACACCAAGCCATCGGGACAACGTGGAGAGACCCAGTACTTC.